The entry below gives a single T cell receptor (beta chain) sequence along with its context. This clonotype was seen repeatedly, ten times or more. The target of this receptor is not known. No much larger clone exists at a distance of one base, and base qualities are not known. From a lookup of the germline V gene, CDR1 and CDR2 are SGHAT and FQNNGV. V is pruned by 5 bases and J by 3 bases, leaving 2 bases of the junction without a gene match. Inclusive of the bounding cysteine and phenylalanine, the CDR3 is 15 residues long. Just CDR3 DNA is preserved here, 45 bases in frame from base 1. Ophthalmopathy patients had moderately to severely active disease, with a Clinical Activity Score of 3 or more, a NOSPECS grade of 4 or more, and a disease duration of less than 3 months. Exclusion was applied to patients with uncontrolled infections, other autoimmune diseases, pregnancy or lactation. Diagnoses were based on clinical symptoms, serum thyroxine and TRAb, thyroid ultrasound and orbital computed tomography. PBMCs were separated from roughly 10 ml of fresh peripheral blood using Ficoll-Paque density gradient centrifugation. Total RNA was extracted with Trizol reagent, and quality was checked on an Agilent 2100 Bioanalyzer.

These data are taken from a study of T cells in Graves' hyperthyroidism and ophthalmopathy (dated by TCRdb to about 2019). About the study as a whole: Peripheral blood was sampled at the time of initial diagnosis, prior to any treatment. To identify distinguishing TCR V-J signatures, a discovery cohort of 90 to 100 patients was used, comprising 43 with Graves' ophthalmopathy and under 60 with stable Graves' hyperthyroidism. Prospective prediction of ophthalmopathy was tested in an independent validation cohort of fewer than 20 hyperthyroidism patients and 15 to 17 patients who later progressed to ophthalmopathy. For training and testing, the 80 to 100 patients in the discovery cohort were randomly divided in a 7:3 ratio. The study also compared thyroid tissue and blood T-cell repertoires from roughly 6 Graves' hyperthyroidism patients. After sampling, hyperthyroidism patients received methimazole starting at 30 mg daily, and ophthalmopathy patients received high-dose intravenous methylprednisolone. The paper describes TCR Vbeta CDR3 sequencing of fewer than 150 peripheral blood samples, made up of roughly 40 ophthalmopathy patients, roughly 72 hyperthyroidism patients and some 17 progressor patients.

The TCR beta CDR3 regions were amplified from the RNA transcripts. The TCR CDR3 was subjected to a first round of RT-PCR using the HTBI primer set and the Qiagen OneStep RT-PCR kit. A second multiplex PCR round built the libraries, followed by size selection and purification. Paired-end sequencing of the libraries was performed with 100 bp reads on an Illumina HiSeq2000. Processing in the source paper ran as follows. SOAPnuke was used to process the raw data, throwing out any read that contained adapters or uncalled bases, had a mean Phred below 15, or lacked an exact constant-primer or identifier match. High-quality paired reads were merged using COPE v1.2.5, and each unique nucleotide sequence was defined as a clonotype. Clonotypes were aligned to IMGT TRBV, TRBD and TRBJ reference segments using MiTCR v1.1. The analysis was restricted to V-J combinations with a frequency above 0.0001, which together covered just over 98% of the repertoires. A TCS score was defined as the ratio between F50 (clonal expansion) and ExV (chaos), using BLOSUM62-based TCRdist between CDR3 peptides within each V-J. Welch's t-statistics and random forest reduced around 550 V-J features to 13, which were used in a naive Bayes classifier (R e1071). TCRdb cleaned the public reads at Q25 with fastp, built clones with MiXCR and kept in-frame beta chains. Rows with a matching CDR3 protein are joined into one entry that keeps the most common DNA and genes. TCRdb assigned the V and J calls; the authors' analysis was not used. The sample table records approximately 690,000 distinct CDR3 sequences; less than 25% of these occur just once. The ten largest clones capture 30% to 40% of the sample.

Paper-wide results and their limitations: Blood samples also contained most of the expanded thyroid clonotypes (frequency above 0.001), which suggests that blood repertoires may reflect thyroid immune responses. In cross-validation, a model built on a 13 V-J signature told ophthalmopathy apart from stable hyperthyroidism with under 90% sensitivity and about 81% specificity, and in testing the same model reached 80%/75%. In validation, the model predicted progression to ophthalmopathy with approximately 69% sensitivity and around 72% specificity, a median of 6.5 months before onset. Sample size was not statistically predetermined, and blinding of investigators to group allocation was not performed.

The sample comprised blood. The V gene is TRBV11-2 and the J gene is TRBJ2-1, with 12 bases in between that match TRBD2. The receptor's source is a man younger than 40 with Graves' ophthalmopathy. This receptor has the CDR3 CASSRTSGDYNEQFF. The DNA reads TGTGCCAGCAGCCGGACTAGCGGGGACTACAATGAGCAGTTCTTC.